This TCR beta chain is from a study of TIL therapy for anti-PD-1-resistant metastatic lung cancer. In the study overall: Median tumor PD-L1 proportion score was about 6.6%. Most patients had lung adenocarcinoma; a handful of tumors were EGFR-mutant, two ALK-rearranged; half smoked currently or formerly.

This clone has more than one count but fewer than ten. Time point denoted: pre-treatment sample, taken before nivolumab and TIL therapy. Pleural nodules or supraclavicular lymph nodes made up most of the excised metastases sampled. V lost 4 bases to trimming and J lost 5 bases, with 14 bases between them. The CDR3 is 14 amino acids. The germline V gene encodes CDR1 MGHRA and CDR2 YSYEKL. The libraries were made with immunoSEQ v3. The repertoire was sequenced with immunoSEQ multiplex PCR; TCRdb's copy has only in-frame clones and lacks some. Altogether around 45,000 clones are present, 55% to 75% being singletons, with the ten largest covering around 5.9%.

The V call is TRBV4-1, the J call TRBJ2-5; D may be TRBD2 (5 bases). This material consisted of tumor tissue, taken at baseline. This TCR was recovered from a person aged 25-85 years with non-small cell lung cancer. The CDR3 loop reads CASSRAASRETQYF. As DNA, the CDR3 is TGCGCCAGCAGCCGAGCGGCGAGTCGGGAGACCCAGTACTTC.